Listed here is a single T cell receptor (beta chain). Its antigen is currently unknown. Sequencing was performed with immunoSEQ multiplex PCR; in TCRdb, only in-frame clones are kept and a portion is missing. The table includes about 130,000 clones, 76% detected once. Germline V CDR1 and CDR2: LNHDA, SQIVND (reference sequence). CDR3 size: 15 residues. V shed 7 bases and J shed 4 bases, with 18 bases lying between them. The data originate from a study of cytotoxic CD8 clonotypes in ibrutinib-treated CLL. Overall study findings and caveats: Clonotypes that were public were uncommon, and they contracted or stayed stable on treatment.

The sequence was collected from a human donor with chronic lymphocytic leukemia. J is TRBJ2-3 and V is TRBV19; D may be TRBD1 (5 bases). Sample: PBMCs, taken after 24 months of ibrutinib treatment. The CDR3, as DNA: TGTGCCAGTACCCACGGTGGGGCAGGGCCAGATACGCAGTATTTT. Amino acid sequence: CASTHGGAGPDTQYF.